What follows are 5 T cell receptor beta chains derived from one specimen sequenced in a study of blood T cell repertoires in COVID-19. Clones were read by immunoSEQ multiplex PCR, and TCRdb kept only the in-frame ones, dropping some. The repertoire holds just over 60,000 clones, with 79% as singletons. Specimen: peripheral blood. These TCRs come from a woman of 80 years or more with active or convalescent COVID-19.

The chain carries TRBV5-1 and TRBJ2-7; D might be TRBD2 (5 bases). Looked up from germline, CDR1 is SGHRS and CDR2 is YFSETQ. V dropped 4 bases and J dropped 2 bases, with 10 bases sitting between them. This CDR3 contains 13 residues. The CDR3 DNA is TGCGCCAGCAGCGAGGACTGGACCTACGAGCAGTACTTC. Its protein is CASSEDWTYEQYF.

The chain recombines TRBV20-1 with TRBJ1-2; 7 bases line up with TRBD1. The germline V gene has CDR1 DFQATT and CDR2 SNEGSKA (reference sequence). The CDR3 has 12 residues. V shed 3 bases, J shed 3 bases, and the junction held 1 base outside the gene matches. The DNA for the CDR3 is TGCAGTGCTAGTCAGGGGGACTATGGCTACACCTTC. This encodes CSASQGDYGYTF.

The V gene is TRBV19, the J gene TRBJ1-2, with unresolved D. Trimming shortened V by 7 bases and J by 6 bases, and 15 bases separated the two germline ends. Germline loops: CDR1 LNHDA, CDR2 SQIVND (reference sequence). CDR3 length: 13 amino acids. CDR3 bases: TGTGCCAGTACCATGGGAGGGAACCATGGCTACACCTTC. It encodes CASTMGGNHGYTF.

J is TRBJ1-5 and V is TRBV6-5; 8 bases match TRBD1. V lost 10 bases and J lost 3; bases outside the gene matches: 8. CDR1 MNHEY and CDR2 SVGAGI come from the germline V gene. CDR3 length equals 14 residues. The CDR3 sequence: CATHSDRANQPQHF. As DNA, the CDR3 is TGTGCCACCCATTCGGACAGGGCCAATCAGCCCCAGCATTTT.

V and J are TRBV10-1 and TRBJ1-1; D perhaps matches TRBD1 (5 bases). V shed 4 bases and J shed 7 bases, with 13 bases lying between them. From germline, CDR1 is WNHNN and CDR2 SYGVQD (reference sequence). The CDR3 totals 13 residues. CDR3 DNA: TGCGCCAGCAGTGCAACAGGTTTCGGTGAAGCTTTCTTT. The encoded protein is CASSATGFGEAFF.